Here is one T cell receptor (beta chain) with its context. Its matching antigen is unknown. The data were taken from a study of cytomegalovirus exposure and HLA in healthy donors. Study-wide results and limits: Near-uniform donor sequencing depth was presumed by presence/absence analyses. Later analysis suggested links between common viral pathogens and several top significant clusters.

As for the donors, each was a healthy bone marrow donor. The study did not record CMV serostatus for this donor. Vbeta (60) and Jbeta (13) primers were used in the PCR. Sequencing used immunoSEQ multiplex PCR; TCRdb keeps in-frame clones, though not all of them. The table lists roughly 110,000 clones, roughly 69% of them singletons. The sequence was collected from a human donor in good health. The specimen sequenced was PBMCs.

CDR3 loop: CASSSQRGGTGSNSPLHF. The CDR3 DNA is TGCGCCAGCAGCTCACAGAGGGGGGGGACAGGCAGTAATTCACCCCTCCACTTT. This chain connects TRBV5-1 to TRBJ1-6, with 8 bases aligning to TRBD1. V trimming: 3 bases; J trimming: 6 bases; junction bases outside the gene matches: 14. Germline V gives CDR1 SGHRS, CDR2 YFSETQ. This CDR3 region has 18 residues.